One and the same sample provided the 30 T cell receptor beta chains below, sequenced in a study of metastatic and nonmetastatic thyroid tumors. TCRdb re-processed the PCR reads through MiXCR. The sample has around 13,000 clones, about an eighth seen once. Each patient came to thyroid surgery without any prior treatment (of any kind). Specimen: blood. These receptors all come from a female donor with papillary thyroid cancer or a benign thyroid nodule (not recorded which). Some clones in this sample may be carry-over from other donors' samples.

In its sample, this clone ranks as medium-sized. This chain uses TRBV28 with TRBJ1-1; no reliable D call. The germline V gene has CDR1 MDHEN and CDR2 SYDVKM. The ends were cut back, 6 bases at V and 4 bases at J, with 12 bases in the middle. This CDR3 contains 13 residues. CDR3 bases: TGTGCCAGCAGGGCCCCAGGATCCACTGAAGCTTTCTTT. This codes for CASRAPGSTEAFF.

At least ten counts were recorded for this clone. This rearrangement joins TRBV5-1 to TRBJ2-5; D is unclear. Trimming pared 2 bases from V and 5 bases from J, leaving 4 bases between. Germline CDR1 and CDR2: SGHRS and YFSETQ. This CDR3 contains 11 residues. CDR3 sequence (DNA): TGCGCCAGCAGCTTTCAGGAGACCCAGTACTTC. This translates into CASSFQETQYF.

The chain carries TRBV6-1 and TRBJ1-3; no clear D. Germline CDR1 is MNHNS and CDR2 is SASEGT. CDR3 length equals 17 residues. Trimming removed 2 bases from V and 0 bases from J, with 14 bases in between. The CDR3 DNA reads as TGTGCCAGCAGTGAACGAGCTATTGCCCTCTCTGGAAACACCATATATTTT. Protein: CASSERAIALSGNTIYF.

This clone was found many times. The chain couples TRBV20-1 to TRBJ2-5; D is perhaps TRBD1 (5 bases). The V end was cut by 6 bases, the J end by 2 bases, with 19 bases between. There are 15 residues in the CDR3. Germline loops: CDR1 DFQATT, CDR2 SNEGSKA (reference sequence). The CDR3 DNA follows: TGCAGTGCCCCAAAGTCCGGACAAGATCAAGAGACCCAGTACTTC. It codes for CSAPKSGQDQETQYF.

By sample fraction, this clone is medium-sized. This chain uses TRBV28 with TRBJ1-2, with D unresolved. The V end lost 6 bases, the J end lost 5 bases, and 7 bases lay between the germline ends. Germline CDR1 reads MDHEN; CDR2 reads SYDVKM. The CDR3 consists of 11 residues. The CDR3: CASSRSYGYTF. The CDR3 coding sequence is TGTGCCAGCAGCAGATCGTATGGCTACACCTTC.

This clone was observed at least ten times. V and J are TRBV6-5 and TRBJ1-5, with D uncertain. The CDR3 totals 14 residues. V was cut by 3 bases and J by 7 bases, with 13 bases left in between. Per germline, CDR1 MNHEY and CDR2 SVGAGI. For the CDR3, the DNA is TGTGCCAGCAGTTATACTAAGGGCGGGCAGCCCCAGCATTTT. Translating gives CASSYTKGGQPQHF.

This clone appeared a few times. The V call is TRBV6-7, the J call TRBJ2-2, with TRBD2 matching 14 bases. TRBV6-7 has ORF status, its function being uncertain. Trimming took 8 bases from V and 5 from J; bases not matched to a gene: 10. The CDR3 contains 17 residues. CDR3 DNA sequence: TGTGCCAGCGGGGGGACTAGCGGGAGAGTGGGTACCGGGGAGCTGTTTTTT. Its protein is CASGGTSGRVGTGELFF.

This chain connects TRBV6-1 to TRBJ2-5, with D possibly being TRBD1 (5 bases). The ends were cut back, 5 bases at V and 4 bases at J, with 11 bases in the middle. The CDR3 runs to 13 residues. CDR1 is MNHNS, CDR2 SASEGT, per germline. The CDR3 coding sequence is TGTGCCAGCAGTAAGACAGATGTAGAGACCCAGTACTTC. Translating it yields CASSKTDVETQYF.

As for this clone: At one boundary the junction diverges from the germline segment, which might be a read error. The chain joins TRBV2 to TRBJ2-5; 7 nucleotides match TRBD1. Germline V gene data show CDR1 as SNHLY and CDR2 as FYNNEI. The CDR3 loop spans 14 amino acids. The chain's CDR3 is CASSSQGNQETRYF. The CDR3 DNA reads TGTGCCAGCAGTTCACAGGGGAACCAAGAGACCCGGTACTTC.

This clone is termed medium-sized (0.01 to 0.1%). The chain combines TRBV6-1 with TRBJ1-1, with D hard to call. Between the trimmed V and J ends, which lost 9 bases and 0 bases, there was a span of 17 bases. This CDR3 has 15 amino acids. Per germline, CDR1 MNHNS and CDR2 SASEGT. CDR3 DNA sequence: TGTGCCAGTCTTTGGACTTTTGGCGTGAACACTGAAGCTTTCTTT. It encodes CASLWTFGVNTEAFF.

This clone was observed a handful of times. The V and J genes are TRBV6-6 and TRBJ2-7; D is unclear. This CDR3 contains 14 residues. V was clipped by 0 bases and J by 2 bases, with 8 bases between them. Per germline, CDR1 MNHNY and CDR2 SVGAGI (reference sequence). CDR3 sequence (DNA): TGTGCCAGCAGTTACTCGAAAATCCCCTACGAGCAGTACTTC. Protein sequence: CASSYSKIPYEQYF.

This clone was found many times. The rearrangement links TRBV30 to TRBJ1-1; no definite D call. The CDR3 contains 16 residues. CDR1 and CDR2 (germline): GTSNPN, SVGIG (reference sequence). V shed 3 bases and J shed 1 base, with 18 bases lying between them. CDR3 DNA: TGTGCCTGGAGAGGTAAGGCAGAGACGAAGAACACTGAAGCTTTCTTT. Translation: CAWRGKAETKNTEAFF.

This clone was detected ten times or more. The chain carries TRBV18 and TRBJ2-1; the D is unclear. Germline CDR1 and CDR2: KGHSH and LQKENI. This CDR3 region has 12 residues. Trimming cost V 3 bases and J 7 bases, with 7 bases left between them. The DNA for the CDR3 is TGTGCCAGCTCACCGGACGGGAATGAGCAGTTCTTC. Encoded protein: CASSPDGNEQFF.

This clone has at least ten counts. The CDR3 here is CASSYAGNTEAFF. Here the CDR3 DNA reads TGTGCCAGCAGTTACGCGGGGAACACTGAAGCTTTCTTT. The chain joins TRBV6-6 to TRBJ1-1, with D unclear. This CDR3 is 13 amino acids long. The germline gives CDR1 MNHNY, CDR2 SVGAGI (reference sequence). V lost 2 bases and J lost 1, with 5 bases in between.

This clone appeared many times. V gene TRBV3-1 combines with J gene TRBJ1-2; D remains unclear. The length of the CDR3 is 13 residues. Germline assignment: CDR1 LGHDT and CDR2 YNNKEL (reference sequence). Trimming removed 4 bases at V and 2 bases at J, with 8 bases between. The CDR3: CASSLSENYGYTF. The CDR3 nucleotides are TGTGCCAGCAGCCTATCCGAGAACTATGGCTACACCTTC.

By sample fraction, this clone is medium-sized. The rearrangement links TRBV6-1 to TRBJ1-3; maybe TRBD1 (6 bases). CDR1 MNHNS and CDR2 SASEGT come from the germline V gene. The CDR3 sequence is 17 residues long. Trimming shortened V by 6 bases and J by 4 bases, and 22 bases separated the two germline ends. The DNA of the CDR3 is TGTGCCAGCAGCCCGGCCCGGGCGGGGGCTTCCGGAAACACCATATATTTT. It codes for CASSPARAGASGNTIYF.

The table lists this clone with many counts. The J gene is TRBJ2-2, the V gene TRBV11-2; 13 nucleotides align to TRBD2. CDR3 size: 18 residues. V shed 6 bases, J shed 1 base, and the junction held 8 bases outside the gene matches. Per the germline V gene, CDR1 is SGHAT and CDR2 is FQNNGV. This CDR3 is CASRSTSGGTRNTGELFF. CDR3 sequence (DNA): TGTGCCAGCAGATCGACTAGCGGGGGGACTAGGAACACCGGGGAGCTGTTTTTT.

At least ten counts were recorded for this clone. The gene calls are TRBV3-1 and TRBJ2-5; weak D call: TRBD2 (5 bases). The V and J ends lost 0 bases and 7 bases respectively, with 15 bases between them. The CDR3 consists of 15 residues. Germline-derived CDR1 and CDR2 are LGHDT and YNNKEL (reference sequence). The CDR3 sequence: CASSQDPGGLGTQYF. CDR3 DNA: TGTGCCAGCAGCCAAGATCCGGGCGGGCTCGGGACCCAGTACTTC.

This clone was detected a few times. One junction end disagrees with the germline gene, perhaps due to a read error. This chain uses TRBV6-2 or TRBV6-3 with TRBJ2-1; the match to TRBD2 covers 12 bases. Germline CDR1 reads MNHEY; CDR2 reads SVGEGT. The CDR3 covers 17 residues. The CDR3 is CSSSYSWTSGVYNEQFF. The CDR3 bases are TGTTCCAGCAGTTACTCTTGGACTAGCGGGGTATACAATGAGCAGTTCTTC.

This clone is termed medium-sized. The V and J genes are TRBV6-1 and TRBJ2-3, with a tentative D call TRBD1 (6 bases). The CDR3 contains 15 residues. Trimming pared 0 bases from V and 6 bases from J, leaving 13 bases between. Germline values: CDR1 MNHNS, CDR2 SASEGT. CDR3 amino acids: CASSEAGGGVDTQYF. The DNA of the CDR3 is TGTGCCAGCAGTGAAGCAGGTGGGGGCGTGGATACGCAGTATTTT.

This clone was recorded at least ten times. The chain joins TRBV30 to TRBJ1-4; D remains unclear. V was trimmed by 5 bases and J by 7 bases, leaving 20 bases between them. Germline V lookup: CDR1 GTSNPN, CDR2 SVGIG (reference sequence). The CDR3 runs 15 residues. DNA for the CDR3: TGTGCCTGGGAAGTTCCAGGCCTAAGAGGTGAAAAACTGTTTTTT. This translates into CAWEVPGLRGEKLFF.

The sample holds many counts of this clone. The rearrangement uses TRBV10-3 and TRBJ2-7; D is unclear. This CDR3 has 14 amino acids. The V gene lost 0 bases and the J gene lost 3 bases, with 9 bases spanning the gap. Germline-derived CDR1 and CDR2 are ENHRY and SYGVKD. The CDR3 DNA sequence: TGTGCCATCAGTGAGTCGACGGAAGGCTACGAGCAGTACTTC. It yields the protein CAISESTEGYEQYF.

This clone was counted between two and nine times. The chain uses TRBV7-3 and TRBJ1-2; 9 bases agree with TRBD1. Germline CDR1 reads SGHTA; CDR2 reads FQGTGA. CDR3 length: 16 residues. Trimming cost V 6 bases and J 6 bases; bases outside gene matches: 14. The CDR3 loop is CASSRAAGQGIHGYTF. The DNA of the CDR3 is TGTGCCAGCAGTCGAGCGGCAGGACAGGGGATACATGGCTACACCTTC.

The rearrangement uses TRBV25-1 and TRBJ1-6; D gene ambiguous. This CDR3 spans 15 amino acids. The V end lost 0 bases, the J end lost 0 bases, and 3 bases lay between the germline ends. CDR1 and CDR2 (germline): MGHDK, SYGVNS. The chain's CDR3 is CASSEYGSYNSPLHF. As DNA, the CDR3 is TGTGCCAGCAGTGAATACGGCTCCTATAATTCACCCCTCCACTTT.

Only a few counts were recorded for this clone. This may be a read error: a much more frequent sequence differs by one nucleotide. At the DNA level, this CDR3 is encoded by other sequences in the same sample as well. The CDR3 nucleotides are TGCAGCGTCGCTCGGGGGGGAGGGAGTAGATCCGAGCAGTACTTC. Translating gives CSVARGGGSRSEQYF. This chain joins TRBV29-1 and TRBJ2-7; 8 bases are shared with TRBD2. The CDR3 contains 15 residues. Germline CDR1 and CDR2: SQVTM and ANQGSEA. The V gene end was trimmed by 6 bases and the J gene end by 6 bases; junction bases not matched to a gene: 16.

This clone appeared many times. The chain links TRBV28 to TRBJ1-1; no clear D. The germline V gene has CDR1 MDHEN and CDR2 SYDVKM. Trimming removed 7 bases from V and 0 bases from J, with 15 bases in between. The CDR3 is made up of 15 amino acids. The CDR3 reads CASTPRKAMNTEAFF. The CDR3 DNA follows: TGTGCCAGCACCCCGCGAAAGGCGATGAACACTGAAGCTTTCTTT.

This clone was seen many times. The rearrangement joins TRBV5-4 to TRBJ1-2; maybe TRBD1 (5 bases). Germline CDR1 is SGHNT and CDR2 is YYREEE (reference sequence). The CDR3 is made up of 13 amino acids. Trimming took 6 bases from V and 6 from J, leaving 15 bases between them. CDR3 in amino acids: CASTPGQGDGYTF. DNA for the CDR3: TGTGCCAGCACCCCAGGCCAGGGCGATGGCTACACCTTC.

Of note for this clone: Since no conserved phenylalanine or tryptophan closes the CDR3, a read error is the likely cause. This rearrangement joins TRBV6-5 to TRBJ1-2, with 10 bases identical to TRBD1. Trimming took 2 bases from V and 2 from J; bases not matched to a gene: 8. The germline CDR1 and CDR2 sequences are MNHEY and SVGAGI. The CDR3 length is 17 residues. The CDR3 region has the DNA TGTGCCAGCAGTTACGCCGGGACAGGGGCAGGAAACTATGGCTACACCTCC. Residues: CASSYAGTGAGNYGYTS.

This clone appeared a single time. At one end, the junction sequence differs from germline, possibly due to a read error. CDR3 coding DNA: TGCAGCCCATACCACAGGGGCGCAACCGGGGAGCTGATTTTT. Amino acids: CSPYHRGATGELIF. V is TRBV29-1 and J is TRBJ2-2; TRBD1 aligns across 7 bases. In germline, CDR1 is SQVTM, CDR2 ANQGSEA. This CDR3 is built from 14 residues.

This clone was recorded many times. This chain joins TRBV18 and TRBJ2-5, with D unresolved. The germline V gene encodes CDR1 KGHSH and CDR2 LQKENI. Trimming stripped 3 bases from V and 5 bases from J, with 10 bases between. The CDR3 has 13 residues. CDR3 in DNA: TGTGCCAGCTCACCCTCGGTGGGTGAGACCCAGTACTTC. This codes for CASSPSVGETQYF.